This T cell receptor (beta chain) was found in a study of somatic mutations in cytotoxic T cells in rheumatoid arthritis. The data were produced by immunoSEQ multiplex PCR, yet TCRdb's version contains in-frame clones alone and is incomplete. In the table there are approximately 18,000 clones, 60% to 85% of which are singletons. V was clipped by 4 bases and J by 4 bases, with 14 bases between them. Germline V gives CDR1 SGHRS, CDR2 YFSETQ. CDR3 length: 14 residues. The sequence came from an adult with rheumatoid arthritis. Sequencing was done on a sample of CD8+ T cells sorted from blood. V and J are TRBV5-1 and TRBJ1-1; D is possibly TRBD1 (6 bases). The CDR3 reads CASSPRRGPTEAFF. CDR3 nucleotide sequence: TGCGCCAGCAGCCCGCGGCGGGGGCCCACTGAAGCTTTCTTT.